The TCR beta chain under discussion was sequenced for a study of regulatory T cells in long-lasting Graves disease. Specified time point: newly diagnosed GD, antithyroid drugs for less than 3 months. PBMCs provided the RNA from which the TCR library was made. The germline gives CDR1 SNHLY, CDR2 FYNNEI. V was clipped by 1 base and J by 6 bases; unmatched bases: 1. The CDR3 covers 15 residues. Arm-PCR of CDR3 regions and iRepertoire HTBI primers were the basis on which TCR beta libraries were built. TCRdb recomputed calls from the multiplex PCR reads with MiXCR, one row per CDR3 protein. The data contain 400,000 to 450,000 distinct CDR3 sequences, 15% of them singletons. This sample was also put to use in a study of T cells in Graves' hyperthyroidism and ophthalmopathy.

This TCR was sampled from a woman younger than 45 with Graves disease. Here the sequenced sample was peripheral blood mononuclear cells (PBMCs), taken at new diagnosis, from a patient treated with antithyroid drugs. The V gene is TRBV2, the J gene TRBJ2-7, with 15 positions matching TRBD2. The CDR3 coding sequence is TGTGCCAGCAGTGAAGGGGGACTAGCGGGAGGCGAGCAGTACTTC. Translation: CASSEGGLAGGEQYF.